This entry describes one TCR beta chain. Its antigen remains unknown. The protocol was immunoSEQ multiplex PCR, while the TCRdb copy is restricted to in-frame clones and leaves out a portion. The data hold around 300,000 clones, with 88% observed a single time. The CDR3 sequence is 15 residues long. Per the germline V gene, CDR1 is MNHEY and CDR2 is SVGAGI. Trimming cost V 1 base and J 5 bases; bases outside gene matches: 3. This record belongs to a study of cytomegalovirus exposure and HLA in healthy donors. Study outcomes and limitations: Researchers catalogued around 150 TCR beta chains as cytomegalovirus-associated. Reportedly, diagnosis of cytomegalovirus status by the classifier showed high specificity and sensitivity.

The sequenced sample was PBMCs. The sequence was collected from a man aged 25-45 years in good health and CMV-seronegative. The J gene is TRBJ2-2, the V gene TRBV6-5, with 8 bases matching TRBD1. The CDR3 nucleotides read TGTGCCAGCAGTTACTGGACAGGGAGTACCGGGGAGCTGTTTTTT. Its translation: CASSYWTGSTGELFF.